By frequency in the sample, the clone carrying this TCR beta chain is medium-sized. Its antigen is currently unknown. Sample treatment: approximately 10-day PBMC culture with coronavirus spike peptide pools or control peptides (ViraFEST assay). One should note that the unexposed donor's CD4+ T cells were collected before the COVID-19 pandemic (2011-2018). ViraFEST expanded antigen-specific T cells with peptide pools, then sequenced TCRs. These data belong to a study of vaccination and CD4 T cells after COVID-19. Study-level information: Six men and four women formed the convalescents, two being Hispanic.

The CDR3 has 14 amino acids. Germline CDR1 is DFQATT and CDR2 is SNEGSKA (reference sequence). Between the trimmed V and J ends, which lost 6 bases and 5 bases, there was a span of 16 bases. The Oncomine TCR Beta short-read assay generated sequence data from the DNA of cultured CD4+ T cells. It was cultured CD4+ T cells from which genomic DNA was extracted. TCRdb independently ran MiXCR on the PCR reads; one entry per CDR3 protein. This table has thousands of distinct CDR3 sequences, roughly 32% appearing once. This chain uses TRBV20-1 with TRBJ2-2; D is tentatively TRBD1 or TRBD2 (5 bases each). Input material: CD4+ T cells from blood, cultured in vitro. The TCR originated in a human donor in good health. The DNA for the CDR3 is TGCAGTGCCACACGGGACGGTCGAACCGGGGAGCTGTTTTTT. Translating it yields CSATRDGRTGELFF.